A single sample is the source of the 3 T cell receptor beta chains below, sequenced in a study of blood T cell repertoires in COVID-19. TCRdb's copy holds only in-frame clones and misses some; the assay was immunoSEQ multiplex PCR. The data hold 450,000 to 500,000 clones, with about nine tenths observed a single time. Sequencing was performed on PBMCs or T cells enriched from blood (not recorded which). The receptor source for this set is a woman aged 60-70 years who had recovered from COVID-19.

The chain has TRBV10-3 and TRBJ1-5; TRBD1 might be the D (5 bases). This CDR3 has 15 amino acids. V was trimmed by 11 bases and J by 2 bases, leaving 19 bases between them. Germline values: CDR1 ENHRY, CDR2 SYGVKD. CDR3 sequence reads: CASGTPENRNQPQHF. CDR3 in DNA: TGTGCCTCGGGGACTCCGGAGAATCGCAATCAGCCCCAGCATTTT.

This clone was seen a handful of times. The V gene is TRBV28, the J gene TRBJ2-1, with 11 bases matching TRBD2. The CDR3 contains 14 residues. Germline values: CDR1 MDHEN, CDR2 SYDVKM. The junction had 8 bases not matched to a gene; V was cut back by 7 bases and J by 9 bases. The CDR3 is CASTLAGDVSEQFF. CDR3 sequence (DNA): TGTGCCAGCACACTAGCGGGGGATGTTAGTGAGCAGTTCTTC. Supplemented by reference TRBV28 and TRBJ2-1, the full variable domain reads DVKVTQSSRYLVKRTGEKVFLECVQDMDHENMFWYRQDPGLGLRLIYFSYDVKMKEKGDIPEGYSVSREKKERFSLILESASTNQTSMYLCASTLAGDVSEQFFGPGTRLTVL.

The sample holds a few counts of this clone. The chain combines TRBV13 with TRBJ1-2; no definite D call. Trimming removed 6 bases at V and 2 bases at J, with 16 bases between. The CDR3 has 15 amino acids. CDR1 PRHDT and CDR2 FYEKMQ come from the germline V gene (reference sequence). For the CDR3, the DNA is TGTGCCAGCAGTGAAGACGGAGGGCTAAACTATGGCTACACCTTC. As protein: CASSEDGGLNYGYTF.